The clone carrying this T cell receptor (beta chain) was seen a few times. MiXCR was run by TCRdb on the 5' RACE reads, yielding one entry per CDR3 protein. Counted here are approximately 390,000 distinct CDR3 sequences, about a sixth occurring once; the ten biggest clones make up about 22%. This record belongs to a study of T-cell memory formation after mild COVID-19. This receptor was obtained from a man aged 18 to 30 who had mild COVID-19 (a few samples of this study predate the infection). Cell type and time point are not known. The sequencing input was PBMCs or a T cell subset sorted from them (not recorded which).

DNA for the CDR3: TGTGCCAGTGGCATAGCGGGGGGCGGTGAGTGGAATGAGCAGTTCTTC. This codes for CASGIAGGGEWNEQFF. The rearrangement joins TRBV19 to TRBJ2-1; 10 bases are a match to TRBD2. V was pared by 8 bases and J by 7 bases, with 14 bases of the junction left unmatched. The CDR3 is 16 amino acids. Germline loops: CDR1 LNHDA, CDR2 SQIVND (reference sequence).